One sample yielded the 16 T cell receptor beta chains listed below, sequenced in a study of Graves' ophthalmopathy and Graves' hyperthyroidism. RNA transcripts were the template, and TCR beta CDR3 regions were amplified from them. The library came from an HTBI-primed first-round RT-PCR and a second-round multiplex PCR. From the multiplex PCR reads, TCRdb called clonotypes with MiXCR, one entry per CDR3 protein. Here the sample spans 740,000 or so distinct CDR3 sequences, 40% being singletons. The sample comprised peripheral blood. The receptors derive from an adult man with Graves' ophthalmopathy.

In its sample, this clonotype was seen many times. The J gene is TRBJ1-2, the V gene TRBV9; D is possibly TRBD1 (5 bases). The germline CDR1 and CDR2 sequences are SGDLS and YYNGEE. V dropped 2 bases and J dropped 4 bases, with 18 bases sitting between them. The CDR3 is made up of 16 amino acids. The CDR3: CASSVDGVPGGYGYTF. CDR3 DNA: TGTGCCAGCAGCGTTGATGGGGTCCCCGGGGGCTATGGCTACACCTTC.

The genes are TRBV7-9 and TRBJ2-7; possibly TRBD2 for D (5 bases). Looked up from germline, CDR1 is SEHNR and CDR2 is FQNEAQ (reference sequence). The CDR3 is 15 amino acids. V was pared by 1 base and J by 5 bases, with 15 bases between. The CDR3 sequence is CASSLGGGGLDEQYF. CDR3 sequence (DNA): TGTGCCAGCAGCTTAGGCGGAGGCGGCCTCGACGAGCAGTACTTC.

This clonotype has a count of ten or more. The V and J genes are TRBV29-1 and TRBJ1-1; D unclear. Germline CDR1 SQVTM, CDR2 ANQGSEA. The V end was cut by 3 bases, the J end by 4 bases, with 12 bases between. The CDR3 totals 13 residues. The CDR3 protein is CSVDRAPGTEAFF. Here the CDR3 DNA reads TGCAGCGTTGATAGGGCACCGGGCACTGAAGCTTTCTTT.

Remarks on this clonotype: This could be a read error, since a much larger clone is one nucleotide away. This chain links TRBV2 with TRBJ1-3, with 8 bases matching TRBD1. Germline-derived CDR1 and CDR2 are SNHLY and FYNNEI. The CDR3 loop spans 16 amino acids. Losses at the gene ends were 4 bases for V and 0 bases for J; bases not matched to a gene: 5. The CDR3 DNA follows: TGTGCCAGCAGTGGGACAGGGCCCGTCTCTGGAAACACCATATATTTT. Amino acids: CASSGTGPVSGNTIYF.

This clonotype was detected a few times. The chain uses TRBV19 and TRBJ1-5; no reliable D call. Per the germline V gene, CDR1 is LNHDA and CDR2 is SQIVND (reference sequence). The CDR3 extends over 19 amino acids. The V and J ends lost 10 bases and 3 bases respectively, with 31 bases between them. CDR3 residues: CAIPGHRPDKAVNNQPQHF. CDR3 DNA sequence: TGTGCCATCCCGGGCCATCGCCCTGATAAGGCCGTGAACAATCAGCCCCAGCATTTT.

Ten or more counts support this clonotype. The V call is TRBV19, the J call TRBJ1-6, with D possibly being TRBD1 (6 bases). The CDR3 totals 13 residues. CDR1 is LNHDA, CDR2 SQIVND, per germline (reference sequence). V shed 3 bases and J shed 10 bases, with 10 bases lying between them. The CDR3 sequence: CASSMRTESPLHF. The CDR3 bases are TGTGCCAGTAGTATGCGGACAGAATCACCCCTCCACTTT.

This clonotype was found many times. The rearrangement uses TRBV14 and TRBJ1-4; D is possibly TRBD1 (5 bases). V shed 7 bases and J shed 8 bases, with 17 bases lying between them. Germline lookup yields CDR1 SGHDN and CDR2 FVKESK. The CDR3 runs 14 residues. The CDR3 bases are TGTGCCAGCATGAGAGACAGAATGCACGAAAAACTGTTTTTT. Its translation is CASMRDRMHEKLFF.

V is TRBV7-2 and J is TRBJ2-5; D is perhaps TRBD1 (5 bases). V was pared by 6 bases and J by 0 bases, with 11 bases between. Per the germline V gene, CDR1 is SGHTA and CDR2 is FQGNSA. The CDR3 covers 14 residues. The chain's CDR3 is CASSYRQHQETQYF. In DNA form, the CDR3 reads TGTGCCAGCAGTTACAGACAGCACCAAGAGACCCAGTACTTC.

This clonotype has only one observation. The junction shows a germline mismatch at one end, possibly a read error. J is TRBJ1-1 and V is TRBV10-2, with D maybe TRBD1 (6 bases). This CDR3 comprises 14 residues. Germline lookup yields CDR1 WSHSY and CDR2 SAAADI. The CDR3 is CASSPRGGATEAFF. The CDR3 DNA follows: TGTGCCAGCAGCCCACGGGGGGGGGCCACTGAAGCTTTCTTT.

Regarding this clonotype: One end of the junction fails to match germline, which may point to a read error. The J gene is TRBJ1-1, the V gene TRBV10-3; 7 bases match TRBD1. Germline assignment: CDR1 ENHRY and CDR2 SYGVKD. The CDR3 spans 14 residues. The CDR3 DNA reads TGTGCCAGCAGTTCCGACAGGGTGGGCACTGAAGCTTTCTTT. Amino acids: CASSSDRVGTEAFF.

On this clonotype: A single base separates this from a much larger clone, so it may be a read error. This chain's CDR3 is CASSLELRNAEAFF. CDR3 DNA sequence: TGTGCCAGCAGCTTGGAGCTGAGGAACGCTGAAGCTTTCTTT. This chain connects TRBV5-4 to TRBJ1-1, with unresolved D. The germline V gene has CDR1 SGHNT and CDR2 YYREEE (reference sequence). This CDR3 is built from 14 residues.

A word on this clonotype: At one end the junction does not follow the germline gene, possibly because of a read error. The rearrangement links TRBV19 to TRBJ1-1, with D hard to call. This CDR3 has 16 residues. Germline V gives CDR1 LNHDA, CDR2 SQIVND (reference sequence). As DNA, the CDR3 is TGCGCCAGCAGCCACCCCTACGGCCAGGTGGACACTGAAGCTTTCTTT. It encodes CASSHPYGQVDTEAFF.

This sequence joins TRBV29-1 and TRBJ1-5, with 9 bases that match TRBD1. J was trimmed by 6 bases and V by 7 bases; bases with no gene match: 7. CDR1 is SQVTM and CDR2 is ANQGSEA in the germline V gene. This CDR3 is 13 amino acids long. CDR3 DNA sequence: TGCAGCGAGGGACAGGGAGTCGGTCAGCCCCAGCATTTT. Protein sequence: CSEGQGVGQPQHF. The whole variable domain, filled in from reference TRBV29-1 and TRBJ1-5, reads SAVISQKPSRDICQRGTSLTIQCQVDSQVTMMFWYRQQPGQSLTLIATANQGSEATYESGFVIDKFPISRPNLTFSTLTVSNMSPEDSSIYLCSEGQGVGQPQHFGDGTRLSIL.

The chain combines TRBV5-5 with TRBJ2-7, with 7 nucleotides matching TRBD1. The germline V gene encodes CDR1 SGHKS and CDR2 YYEKEE (reference sequence). The ends lost 7 bases at V and 0 bases at J; junction bases unmatched: 16. The CDR3 extends over 17 amino acids. The CDR3 nucleotides are TGTGCCAGCTCCCCGAGGGTTCTTGGGACAGCCTCCTACGAGCAGTACTTC. It yields the protein CASSPRVLGTASYEQYF.

A word on this clonotype: One end of the junction does not line up with germline, which may come from a read error. The rearrangement uses TRBV10-3 and TRBJ2-7; D is perhaps TRBD1 (5 bases). CDR1 is ENHRY and CDR2 is SYGVKD in the germline V gene. CDR3 length: 15 amino acids. This chain's CDR3 is CASSPPGRQNYEQYF. CDR3 coding DNA: TGTGCCAGCAGTCCCCCTGGTCGACAGAACTACGAGCAGTACTTC.

This clonotype was detected ten times or more. V and J are TRBV15 and TRBJ2-5; 8 bases line up with TRBD1. After removal of 0 bases from V and 2 bases from J, the junction contained 5 bases not matched to a gene. The V gene's germline CDR1 is LNHNV and CDR2 YYDKDF (reference sequence). CDR3 length: 16 residues. The chain's CDR3 is CATSRDRYRGQETQYF. In DNA form, the CDR3 reads TGTGCCACCAGCAGAGATCGATACAGGGGGCAAGAGACCCAGTACTTC.